The 12 T cell receptor beta chains listed next were all sequenced from one sample in a study of blood T cell repertoires in COVID-19. The repertoire was sequenced with immunoSEQ multiplex PCR; TCRdb's copy has only in-frame clones and lacks some. The sample lists around 95,000 clones, 87% occurring once. The sequenced material came from peripheral blood. The source of these receptors is a man younger than 45 in a cohort sampled during active COVID-19.

This chain joins TRBV18 and TRBJ2-5; TRBD1 might be the D (5 bases). The CDR3 has 15 amino acids. Per the germline V gene, CDR1 is KGHSH and CDR2 is LQKENI. Between the trimmed V and J ends, which lost 6 bases and 5 bases, there was a span of 19 bases. CDR3 DNA sequence: TGTGCCAGCTCTCAGCGTACAGGTCCCGCGGAGACCCAGTACTTC. It translates to CASSQRTGPAETQYF.

The chain combines TRBV7-2 with TRBJ2-1, with 7 bases identical to TRBD2. J gave up 8 bases and V 3 bases, and 10 bases lay outside the gene matches. Germline assignment: CDR1 SGHTA and CDR2 FQGNSA. This CDR3 has 15 amino acids. CDR3 DNA: TGTGCCAGCAGCTTCTCTGGGGGGGGAGATGATGAGCAGTTCTTC. It is translated as CASSFSGGGDDEQFF.

This chain connects TRBV9 to TRBJ1-2; the D is unclear. Trimming cost V 5 bases and J 4 bases, with 9 bases left between them. Germline V lookup: CDR1 SGDLS, CDR2 YYNGEE. The CDR3 has 12 amino acids. The CDR3 DNA reads TGTGCCAGCAGGGAGCAGTCCTATGGCTACACCTTC. The encoded protein is CASREQSYGYTF.

The genes are TRBV5-1 and TRBJ2-3, with TRBD1 matching 7 bases. The length of the CDR3 is 20 residues. Unmatched junction bases numbered 18, after V lost 2 bases and J lost 0 bases. Germline V gene data show CDR1 as SGHRS and CDR2 as YFSETQ. CDR3 protein: CASSLWGLGGGASSTDTQYF. In DNA, the CDR3 is TGCGCCAGCAGCTTATGGGGTTTAGGGGGCGGTGCATCTAGCACAGATACGCAGTATTTT.

The chain links TRBV6-1 to TRBJ1-2; 8 bases are shared with TRBD1. CDR3 length: 16 amino acids. J lost 2 bases, V lost 0 bases, and 5 bases had no gene match. Per the germline V gene, CDR1 is MNHNS and CDR2 is SASEGT. Here the CDR3 DNA reads TGTGCCAGCAGTGAAGCGGGGACAGGATTAAACTATGGCTACACCTTC. Translation: CASSEAGTGLNYGYTF.

The chain is built from TRBV7-2 and TRBJ2-5; possibly TRBD2 for D (6 bases). The germline gives CDR1 SGHTA, CDR2 FQGNSA. Trimming left V 2 bases short and J 2 bases short, with 15 bases between. This CDR3 region has 16 residues. The DNA of the CDR3 is TGTGCCAGCAGCTTATATGGTAGCGGCGGTCAAGAGACCCAGTACTTC. This translates into CASSLYGSGGQETQYF.

This chain joins TRBV24-1 and TRBJ2-1; 7 positions agree with TRBD1. Germline V lookup: CDR1 KGHDR, CDR2 SFDVKD. After removal of 8 bases from V and 7 bases from J, the junction contained 10 bases not matched to a gene. The CDR3 is made up of 14 amino acids. CDR3 amino acids: CATNSGTVQNEQFF. The CDR3 DNA reads as TGTGCCACCAACTCGGGGACAGTTCAAAATGAGCAGTTCTTC.

The gene calls are TRBV10-1 and TRBJ1-5; weak D call: TRBD1 (6 bases). The germline CDR1 and CDR2 sequences are WNHNN and SYGVQD (reference sequence). The V end was cut by 7 bases, the J end by 3 bases, with 16 bases between. The CDR3 has 15 amino acids. The CDR3 DNA reads as TGCGCCAGCAAGGAAGGGGGGGGCGCCAATCAGCCCCAGCATTTT. Protein product: CASKEGGGANQPQHF.

The chain employs TRBV11-3 and TRBJ2-5; D not resolved. This CDR3 is built from 15 residues. Germline-derived CDR1 and CDR2 are SGHNT and YENEEA. Trimming took 1 base from V and 0 from J, leaving 9 bases between them. CDR3 sequence: CASSLGAAYQETQYF. In nucleotides, the CDR3 is TGTGCCAGCAGCTTAGGTGCAGCGTACCAAGAGACCCAGTACTTC.

In DNA form, the CDR3 reads TGCGCCAGCAGTTCAGACAGGGAGAACACTGAAGCTTTCTTT. Protein: CASSSDRENTEAFF. The chain couples TRBV10-1 to TRBJ1-1; the match to TRBD1 covers 7 bases. Germline V gene data show CDR1 as WNHNN and CDR2 as SYGVQD (reference sequence). This CDR3 is 14 amino acids long. V lost 5 bases to trimming and J lost 1 base; unmatched junction nucleotides: 4.

The chain joins TRBV14 to TRBJ2-6; no clear D. The CDR3 sequence is 13 residues long. Germline CDR1 SGHDN, CDR2 FVKESK. V lost 5 bases and J 4 bases, leaving 6 bases between the germline ends. The CDR3 bases are TGTGCCAGCAGCTCCCGGGGGGCCAACGTCCTGACTTTC. This translates into CASSSRGANVLTF.

The V call is TRBV7-2, the J call TRBJ2-7; 9 positions match TRBD1. Germline loops: CDR1 SGHTA, CDR2 FQGNSA. The junction had 9 bases not matched to a gene; V was cut back by 0 bases and J by 0 bases. CDR3 length: 18 amino acids. For the CDR3, the DNA is TGTGCCAGCAGCTTAGCCCACTATGGACAGGGGCTCTCCTACGAGCAGTACTTC. This gives the protein CASSLAHYGQGLSYEQYF.